This TCR beta chain was sequenced in a study of tumor-infiltrating lymphocytes in primary liver carcinoma (dated by TCRdb to the late 2010s). Regarding the complete study: Hepatocellular carcinoma (four) or combined HCC and intrahepatic cholangiocarcinoma (one) was present in the five patients, who were three men and two women aged 30 to 69 years. The five patients had tumors staged T1-T3 N0M0, with maximum diameters ranging from roughly 4.2 to 11 cm. Each sample produced about 3.5 to 7.13 million productive TCRbeta reads, and read depth showed no significant difference between tissue types. Across five regions of each liver tumor, along with adjacent normal tissue and blood, the study brought together TCRbeta repertoire sequencing, expression microarrays and whole-exome sequencing. TCRbeta repertoire sequencing covered 35 specimens from 5 patients: around 25 tumor regions, 5 adjacent noncancerous liver tissues and 5 peripheral blood samples. To link TCRbeta repertoire diversity to the local molecular phenotype, the approximately 25 tumor region samples were profiled with Agilent mRNA microarrays. Technical replicate repertoires showed high reproducibility, with mean shared-clone rates roughly 0.89 and correlation coefficients above 0.95. The research as a whole found: Only about 7.5-25% of top clones were present in all five regions of a tumor, suggesting spatial heterogeneity of tumor-infiltrating T cells. The top 250 clones accounted for a significantly greater share of the repertoire in tumors than in blood (p = 0.039). Because the samples were bulk and unsorted, CD4+ and CD8+ T cell repertoires could not be compared. With just five or six patients in the study, the authors point out that the findings should be validated in a larger study. Because sequencing covered only the TCR beta chain and unpaired alpha chains were not captured, true repertoire diversity is likely underestimated. Pairs of tumor regions showed greater repertoire overlap (mean about 36%) than tumor-adjacent pairs (approximately 17%) or tumor-blood pairs (approximately 14%), which is consistent with antigen-driven expansion.

This clonotype was picked up one time. This clone's antigen is unknown. At one end, the junction sequence differs from germline, possibly due to a read error. Total RNA and DNA were co-extracted from about 20-30 mg of bulk tissue with the AllPrep DNA/RNA mini kit, without cell sorting. Surgical resection was performed in China between 2015 and 2016 on five or six patients with histopathologically diagnosed primary liver carcinoma. At the time of sampling, the patients had chronic HBV infection and had not received any treatment. Each tumor was sampled at five spatially separated regions: the tumor centre plus the superior, inferior, left-lateral and right-lateral poles. Histology showed that every tumor sample contained more than 80% viable tumor cells. Each fresh piece of tumor and adjacent tissue was cut in two, with one half stored in RNAlater at -80 degrees C and the other half sent for histology.

Starting from approximately 0.5 ug total RNA, TCRbeta-specific cDNA was produced by reverse transcription with a constant-region primer and ProtoScript II reverse transcriptase. Three nested multiplex PCR rounds, following a slightly modified ARM-PCR procedure, were used to build the TCRbeta libraries. Each of the first two PCR rounds ran for about 10 cycles using multiplex TRBV1-TRBV30 forward primers together with a Cbeta reverse primer. A final 25-cycle PCR with Deep VentR polymerase added sample barcodes and Illumina adapters. Before sequencing, amplicons of 200-500 bp were purified from gel using a QIAquick gel extraction kit. An Illumina HiSeq 2500 was used to sequence the TCRbeta amplicons, generating 250-bp paired-end reads. The authors processed their data as follows. Quality trimming of reads was performed with Trimmomatic v0.33, and paired reads were merged with FLASH v1.2.11 so that full CDR3 sequences could be recovered. MiGEC v1.2.1b assigned V, D and J germline segments to the rearranged TCRbeta sequences. Clonotype statistics and Shannon-Wiener diversity indices were calculated with VDJtools v1.0.0. To cut down on sampling bias, every analysis after diversity analysis relied on just the 250 most abundant clonotypes from each sample. TCRdb handled the public reads itself, with Q25 trimming in fastp and clone calling in MiXCR, and kept productive beta chains. Every entry covers one CDR3 protein and lists the most common genes and DNA from its rows. The authors' filters were not applied to this entry. The sample table lists about 30,000 distinct CDR3 sequences, 71% of them with a count of one. Jointly, the top ten make up about 31% of the sample.

From the cysteine up to the phenylalanine, the CDR3 has a length of 12 residues. The DNA shown is the 36-base CDR3, in frame from base 1. Sequences GTSNPN (CDR1) and SVGIG (CDR2) are obtained from the germline V gene (reference sequence). The V and J genes are TRBV30 and TRBJ2-5, with the D segment identity uncertain. This clonotype was sampled from a woman in her thirties with primary liver carcinoma and hepatitis B virus infection. Sequencing was carried out using liver tumor tissue from sampling region 3. What the cell subset or site label conveys for this sample: tumor region T3, left-lateral pole. The nucleotide sequence is TGTACCTGGAGCAGACTCCAAGAGACCCAGTATTTC. Its product reads: CTWSRLQETQYF.